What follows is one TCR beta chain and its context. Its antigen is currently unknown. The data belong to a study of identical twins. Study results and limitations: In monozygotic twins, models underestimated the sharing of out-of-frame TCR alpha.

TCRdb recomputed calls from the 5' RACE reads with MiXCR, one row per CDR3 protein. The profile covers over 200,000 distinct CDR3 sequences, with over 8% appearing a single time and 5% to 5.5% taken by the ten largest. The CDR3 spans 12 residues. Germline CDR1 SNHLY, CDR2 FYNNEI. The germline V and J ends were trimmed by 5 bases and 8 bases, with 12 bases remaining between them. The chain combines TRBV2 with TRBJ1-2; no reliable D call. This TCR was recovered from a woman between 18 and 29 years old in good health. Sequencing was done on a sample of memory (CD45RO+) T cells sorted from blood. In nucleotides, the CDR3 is TGTGCCAGCAGTTTTTCCCAGGAGGGCTACACCTTC. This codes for CASSFSQEGYTF.